The count of the clone carrying this T cell receptor beta chain is one. Germline trimming cut 9 bases from V and 5 bases from J; bases unmatched to any gene: 6. The CDR3 totals 13 residues. The germline V gene encodes CDR1 MNHEY and CDR2 SVGAGI. This entry comes from a study of blood T cell repertoires in COVID-19. Study details: T cells, B-cell-depleted T cells, or PBMCs provided the cDNA or gDNA that served as material.

Here immunoSEQ multiplex PCR was the method, and the copy in TCRdb shows in-frame clones only, minus some. This table has some 190,000 clones, roughly 85% appearing once. The sequence was collected from a woman aged 80 or over with active or convalescent COVID-19. V gene TRBV6-5 combines with J gene TRBJ2-7; TRBD1 matches 11 bases. Sequencing was done on a sample of peripheral blood. The CDR3 loop is CASRTGGGDEQYF. CDR3 in DNA: TGTGCCAGTCGGACAGGGGGCGGGGACGAGCAGTACTTC.